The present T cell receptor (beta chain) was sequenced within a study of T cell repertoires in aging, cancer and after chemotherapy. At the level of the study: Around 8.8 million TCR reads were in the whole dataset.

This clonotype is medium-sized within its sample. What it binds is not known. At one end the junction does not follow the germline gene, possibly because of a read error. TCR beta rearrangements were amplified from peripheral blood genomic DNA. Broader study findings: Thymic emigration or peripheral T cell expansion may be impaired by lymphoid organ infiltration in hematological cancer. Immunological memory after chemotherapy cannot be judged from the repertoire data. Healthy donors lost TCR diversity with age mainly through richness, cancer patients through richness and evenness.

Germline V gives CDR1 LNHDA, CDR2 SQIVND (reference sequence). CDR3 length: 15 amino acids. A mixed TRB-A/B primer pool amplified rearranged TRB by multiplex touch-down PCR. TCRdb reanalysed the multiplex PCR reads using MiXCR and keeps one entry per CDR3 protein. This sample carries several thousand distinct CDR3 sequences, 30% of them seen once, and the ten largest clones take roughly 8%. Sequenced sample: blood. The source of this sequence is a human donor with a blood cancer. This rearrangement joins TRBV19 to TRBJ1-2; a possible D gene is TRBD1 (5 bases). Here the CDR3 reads CASSIGRVTNYGYTF. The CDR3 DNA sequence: TGTGCCAGTAGCATAGGCAGGGTGACTAACTATGGCTACACCTTC.